The T cell receptor beta chain under discussion was sequenced for a study of T cell responses to AZD1222 COVID-19 vaccine. The CDR3 extends over 14 amino acids. V lost 4 bases and J lost 4, with 13 bases in between. CDR1 and CDR2 from the germline V gene are SGHDN and FVKESK. Libraries were prepared by immunoSEQ multiplex PCR; TCRdb keeps only in-frame clonotypes and omits some of them. The sample yields about 120,000 clones, 86% seen once. Sequences were derived from peripheral blood, sampled 28 days after the second AZD1222 dose. The V and J genes are TRBV14 and TRBJ1-2; D gene ambiguous. The receptor's source is an adult who received the AZD1222 COVID-19 vaccine. The CDR3 is CASSPDVFSYGYTF. The CDR3 DNA reads TGTGCCAGCAGCCCGGACGTCTTCTCCTATGGCTACACCTTC.